This note documents a single T cell receptor (beta chain) sequence. This record comes from a study of blood T cell repertoires in COVID-19. Study details: Nucleic acid was either cDNA or gDNA, and it came from T cells, B-cell-depleted T cells, or PBMCs.

Participant reports of clinical history set cohort assignment. CDR1 SGHTA and CDR2 FQGNSA come from the germline V gene. This CDR3 comprises 13 residues. Trimming removed 1 base from V and 6 bases from J, with 9 bases in between. TCRdb's copy holds only in-frame clones and misses some; the assay was immunoSEQ multiplex PCR. The sample holds 350,000 to 400,000 clones; 75% to 90% are singletons and the top ten take approximately 1%. Sequenced input: PBMCs or T cells enriched from blood (not recorded which). The genes are TRBV7-2 and TRBJ1-2, with unresolved D. This TCR came from a man aged 18 to 30 who had recovered from COVID-19. The CDR3 loop reads CASSLVGRNGYTF. In DNA, the CDR3 is TGTGCCAGCAGCTTAGTGGGCAGGAATGGCTACACCTTC.